This is a list of T cell receptor beta chains from one sample in a study of T cell responses to AZD1222 COVID-19 vaccine. TCRdb keeps only in-frame clones here, not all; method: immunoSEQ multiplex PCR. The table includes 100,000 to 150,000 clones, about 86% detected once. The sample was peripheral blood, taken 28 days after the second AZD1222 dose. The receptors stem from an adult who received the AZD1222 COVID-19 vaccine. Each CDR3 is given with its conserved first and last residue. Fields, in order: J gene, V gene, clone size, D gene, CDR3 protein, CDR3 DNA. D genes are given only for firm matches. Expanded clones are given a class, and other clones once, few, many or no size at all.

j_gene: TRBJ2-7
v_gene: TRBV5-6
abundance: NA
d_gene: NA
CDR3aa: CASSLSGPRLVGSSYEQYF
CDR3nt: TGTGCCAGCAGCTTGTCAGGGCCCCGACTAGTGGGGAGCTCCTACGAGCAGTACTTC

j_gene: TRBJ2-7
v_gene: TRBV2
abundance: NA
d_gene: TRBD1
CDR3aa: CASSGQGAGEQYF
CDR3nt: TGTGCCAGCAGCGGACAGGGGGCTGGCGAGCAGTACTTC

j_gene: TRBJ1-6
v_gene: TRBV4-1
abundance: NA
d_gene: NA
CDR3aa: CASSQDWVPPLHF
CDR3nt: TGCGCCAGCAGCCAAGACTGGGTTCCACCCCTCCACTTT

j_gene: TRBJ1-6
v_gene: TRBV5-6
abundance: NA
d_gene: TRBD1
CDR3aa: CASSYDRDNSPLHF
CDR3nt: TGTGCCAGCAGCTACGACAGGGACAATTCACCCCTCCACTTT

j_gene: TRBJ1-5
v_gene: TRBV28
abundance: NA
d_gene: NA
CDR3aa: CASVAQGDQPQHF
CDR3nt: TGTGCCAGCGTCGCACAGGGAGATCAGCCCCAGCATTTT

j_gene: TRBJ2-7
v_gene: TRBV7-3
abundance: NA
d_gene: TRBD1
CDR3aa: CASSPSGDRGREQYF
CDR3nt: TGTGCCAGCAGCCCAAGCGGGGACAGGGGGCGCGAGCAGTACTTC

j_gene: TRBJ1-1
v_gene: TRBV7-8
abundance: NA
d_gene: NA
CDR3aa: CASSQTREAFF
CDR3nt: TGTGCCAGCAGCCAAACACGTGAAGCTTTCTTT

j_gene: TRBJ1-4
v_gene: TRBV6-5
abundance: NA
d_gene: NA
CDR3aa: CASRLTTNEKLFF
CDR3nt: TGTGCCAGCAGGCTAACAACTAATGAAAAACTGTTTTTT

j_gene: TRBJ1-1
v_gene: TRBV5-5
abundance: NA
d_gene: NA
CDR3aa: CASSLGANTEAFF
CDR3nt: TGTGCCAGCAGCTTGGGCGCGAACACTGAAGCTTTCTTT

j_gene: TRBJ2-1
v_gene: TRBV5-4
abundance: once
d_gene: NA
CDR3aa: CASSLDSEQFF
CDR3nt: TGTGCCAGCAGCTTGGACTCTGAGCAGTTCTTC

j_gene: TRBJ1-1
v_gene: TRBV6-6
abundance: NA
d_gene: NA
CDR3aa: CASSYSAGIPEAFF
CDR3nt: TGTGCCAGCAGTTACTCAGCAGGGATCCCTGAAGCTTTCTTT

j_gene: TRBJ1-1
v_gene: TRBV27
abundance: NA
d_gene: NA
CDR3aa: CASSLGGGPRAEAFF
CDR3nt: TGTGCCAGCAGTTTAGGTGGGGGGCCGAGGGCTGAAGCTTTCTTT

j_gene: TRBJ1-2
v_gene: TRBV25-1
abundance: NA
d_gene: NA
CDR3aa: CASSEGTSYGYTF
CDR3nt: TGTGCCAGCAGTGAAGGGACTAGCTATGGCTACACCTTC

j_gene: TRBJ1-6
v_gene: TRBV10-3
abundance: NA
d_gene: NA
CDR3aa: CAISDSNGNSPLHF
CDR3nt: TGTGCCATCAGTGATTCCAATGGGAATTCACCCCTCCACTTT

j_gene: TRBJ2-7
v_gene: TRBV6-5
abundance: few
d_gene: NA
CDR3aa: CASSPWGNTADEQYF
CDR3nt: TGTGCCAGCAGCCCCTGGGGGAATACCGCCGATGAGCAGTACTTC

j_gene: TRBJ1-3
v_gene: TRBV7-2
abundance: NA
d_gene: NA
CDR3aa: CASSLSMVSGNTIYF
CDR3nt: TGTGCCAGCAGCTTATCGATGGTCTCTGGAAACACCATATATTTT

j_gene: TRBJ2-7
v_gene: TRBV7-6
abundance: once
d_gene: NA
CDR3aa: CASSRGQTGYEQYF
CDR3nt: TGTGCCAGCAGCCGCGGACAGACCGGCTACGAGCAGTACTTC

j_gene: TRBJ1-4
v_gene: TRBV7-2
abundance: NA
d_gene: NA
CDR3aa: CASSSLGHSATNEKLFF
CDR3nt: TGTGCCAGCAGCTCCCTCGGGCATTCTGCAACTAATGAAAAACTGTTTTTT

j_gene: TRBJ2-2
v_gene: TRBV3-1/TRBV3-2
abundance: NA
d_gene: TRBD2
CDR3aa: CASSQGETSGRAAGELFF
CDR3nt: TGTGCCAGCAGCCAAGGAGAAACTAGCGGGAGGGCGGCCGGGGAGCTGTTTTTT

j_gene: TRBJ1-2
v_gene: TRBV6-5
abundance: NA
d_gene: NA
CDR3aa: CASSYRGLDGYTF
CDR3nt: TGTGCCAGCAGTTACCGGGGATTAGATGGCTACACCTTC

j_gene: TRBJ2-7
v_gene: TRBV30
abundance: NA
d_gene: TRBD2
CDR3aa: CAWTSGTYEQYF
CDR3nt: TGTGCCTGGACTAGCGGTACCTACGAGCAGTACTTC

j_gene: TRBJ1-5
v_gene: TRBV27
abundance: NA
d_gene: NA
CDR3aa: CASSLSTYSNQPQHF
CDR3nt: TGTGCCAGCAGTTTATCGACATATAGCAATCAGCCCCAGCATTTT

j_gene: TRBJ2-1
v_gene: TRBV5-4
abundance: NA
d_gene: TRBD2
CDR3aa: CASSSGLASEQFF
CDR3nt: TGTGCCAGCAGCTCGGGACTAGCTAGTGAGCAGTTCTTC

j_gene: TRBJ2-7
v_gene: TRBV20-1
abundance: NA
d_gene: NA
CDR3aa: CSARKPREQYF
CDR3nt: TGCAGTGCTAGAAAACCGAGAGAGCAGTACTTC

j_gene: TRBJ2-1
v_gene: TRBV28
abundance: NA
d_gene: NA
CDR3aa: CASSLINEQFF
CDR3nt: TGTGCCAGCAGTTTAATCAATGAGCAGTTCTTC

j_gene: TRBJ2-3
v_gene: TRBV7-9
abundance: NA
d_gene: TRBD2
CDR3aa: CASSLGPSGRKNTDTQYF
CDR3nt: TGTGCCAGCAGCTTAGGCCCGAGCGGGAGGAAGAACACAGATACGCAGTATTTT

j_gene: TRBJ2-3
v_gene: TRBV3-1/TRBV3-2
abundance: NA
d_gene: TRBD2
CDR3aa: CASSRNTGGPSSTQYF
CDR3nt: TGTGCCAGCAGTAGAAACACGGGGGGGCCATCTTCGACGCAGTATTTT

j_gene: TRBJ2-4
v_gene: TRBV20-1
abundance: few
d_gene: NA
CDR3aa: CSASKWTEDMLAKNIQYF
CDR3nt: TGCAGTGCTAGTAAGTGGACAGAAGATATGCTAGCCAAAAACATTCAGTACTTC

j_gene: TRBJ1-2
v_gene: TRBV4-1
abundance: NA
d_gene: TRBD1
CDR3aa: CASSHTGQGNYGYTF
CDR3nt: TGCGCCAGCAGCCATACGGGACAGGGTAACTATGGCTACACCTTC

j_gene: TRBJ2-7
v_gene: TRBV28
abundance: NA
d_gene: NA
CDR3aa: CASSLGGNAYEQYF
CDR3nt: TGTGCCAGCAGTTTAGGCGGGAACGCCTACGAGCAGTACTTC

j_gene: TRBJ1-1
v_gene: TRBV4-1
abundance: NA
d_gene: NA
CDR3aa: CASSQDRNTEAFF
CDR3nt: TGCGCCAGCAGCCAGGACAGGAACACTGAAGCTTTCTTT

j_gene: TRBJ2-1
v_gene: TRBV2
abundance: NA
d_gene: TRBD1
CDR3aa: CASGTGGNEQFF
CDR3nt: TGTGCCAGCGGGACAGGGGGCAATGAGCAGTTCTTC

j_gene: TRBJ2-2
v_gene: TRBV10-3
abundance: NA
d_gene: NA
CDR3aa: CAISGGGTNTGELFF
CDR3nt: TGTGCCATCAGTGGCGGGGGCACGAACACCGGGGAGCTGTTTTTT

j_gene: TRBJ1-6
v_gene: TRBV4-1
abundance: NA
d_gene: TRBD1
CDR3aa: CASSQGQGRGNSPLHF
CDR3nt: TGCGCCAGCAGCCAAGGACAGGGGAGGGGAAATTCACCCCTCCACTTT

j_gene: TRBJ1-1
v_gene: TRBV11-2
abundance: few
d_gene: NA
CDR3aa: CASSLEFGKRGTEAFF
CDR3nt: TGTGCCAGCAGCTTAGAGTTCGGGAAACGGGGCACTGAAGCTTTCTTT

j_gene: TRBJ1-3
v_gene: TRBV3-1/TRBV3-2
abundance: once
d_gene: TRBD1
CDR3aa: CASSQGQGMGNTIYF
CDR3nt: TGTGCCAGCAGCCAGGGACAGGGTATGGGAAACACCATATATTTT

j_gene: TRBJ2-1
v_gene: TRBV5-4
abundance: once
d_gene: NA
CDR3aa: CASSFFPLTDLYNEQFF
CDR3nt: TGTGCCAGCAGCTTTTTCCCCTTGACTGACCTCTACAATGAGCAGTTCTTC

j_gene: TRBJ2-7
v_gene: TRBV19
abundance: few
d_gene: NA
CDR3aa: CASSTRSTYEQYF
CDR3nt: TGTGCCAGTAGTACGCGGTCGACCTACGAGCAGTACTTC

j_gene: TRBJ1-6
v_gene: TRBV28
abundance: NA
d_gene: TRBD1
CDR3aa: CASSTGQGTTSYNSPLHF
CDR3nt: TGTGCCAGCAGTACCGGACAGGGGACGACGTCCTATAATTCACCCCTCCACTTT

j_gene: TRBJ1-2
v_gene: TRBV29-1
abundance: NA
d_gene: TRBD1
CDR3aa: CSVRTGVHYGYTF
CDR3nt: TGCAGCGTGCGAACAGGGGTGCACTATGGCTACACCTTC

j_gene: TRBJ1-1
v_gene: TRBV19
abundance: NA
d_gene: NA
CDR3aa: CASSPQRNTEAFF
CDR3nt: TGTGCCAGTAGTCCACAGAGAAACACTGAAGCTTTCTTT

j_gene: TRBJ1-5
v_gene: TRBV28
abundance: NA
d_gene: NA
CDR3aa: CASSLGYNQPQHF
CDR3nt: TGTGCCAGCAGTTTGGGTTACAATCAGCCCCAGCATTTT

j_gene: TRBJ1-2
v_gene: TRBV6-5
abundance: NA
d_gene: TRBD1
CDR3aa: CASSPGTGRSYGYTF
CDR3nt: TGTGCCAGCAGTCCTGGGACAGGAAGGAGCTATGGCTACACCTTC